This TCR beta chain was recovered during a study of blood T cells in healthy people across ages. Findings of the study overall: Among long-lived donors, naive CD4+ cells were more numerous and diversity higher than in aged donors. Age advanced and TCR beta diversity per million T cells fell, roughly linearly. Reliance upon unsorted PBMCs precluded definitive naive versus antigen-experienced comparison.

The use of a sample-barcoded 5' primer and a J-beta primer mix characterized a second PCR of about 7 to 12 cycles. MiXCR, run by TCRdb on the 5' RACE reads, gives a single entry per CDR3 protein. The sample holds approximately 940,000 distinct CDR3 sequences, 48% seen once. This clonotype turned up a few times. Its antigen is not known. Germline V gene data show CDR1 as DFQATT and CDR2 as SNEGSKA (reference sequence). Trimming left V 4 bases short and J 0 bases short, with 16 bases between. CDR3 length: 15 residues. The clonotype was recovered from a man aged 30-40 years in good health. The chain is built from TRBV20-1 and TRBJ2-7; maybe TRBD2 (7 bases). The specimen was blood. Written as DNA, the CDR3 is TGCAGTGCTACGGGGGGCCTATCCAGCTCCTACGAGCAGTACTTC. Protein product: CSATGGLSSSYEQYF.